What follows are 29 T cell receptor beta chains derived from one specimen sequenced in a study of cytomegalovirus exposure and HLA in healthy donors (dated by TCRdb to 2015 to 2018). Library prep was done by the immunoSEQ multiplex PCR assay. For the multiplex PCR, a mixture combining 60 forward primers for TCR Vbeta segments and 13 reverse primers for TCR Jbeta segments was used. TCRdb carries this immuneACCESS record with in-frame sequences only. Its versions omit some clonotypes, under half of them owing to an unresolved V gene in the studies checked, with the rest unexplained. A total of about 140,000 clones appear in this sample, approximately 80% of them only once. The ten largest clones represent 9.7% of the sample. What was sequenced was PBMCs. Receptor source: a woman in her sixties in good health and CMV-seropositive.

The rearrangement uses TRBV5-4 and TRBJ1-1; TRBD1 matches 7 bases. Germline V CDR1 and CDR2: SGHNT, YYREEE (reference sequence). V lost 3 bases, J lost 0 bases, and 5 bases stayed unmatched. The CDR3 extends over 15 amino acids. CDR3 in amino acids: CASSSQTGMNTEAFF. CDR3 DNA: TGTGCCAGCAGCTCGCAGACAGGGATGAACACTGAAGCTTTCTTT.

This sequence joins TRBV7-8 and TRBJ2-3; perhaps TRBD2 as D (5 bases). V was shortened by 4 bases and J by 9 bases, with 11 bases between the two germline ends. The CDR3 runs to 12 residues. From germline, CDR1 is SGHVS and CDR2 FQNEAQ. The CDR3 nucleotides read TGTGCCAGCAGCTGGGAGATAGGGACGCAGTATTTT. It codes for CASSWEIGTQYF.

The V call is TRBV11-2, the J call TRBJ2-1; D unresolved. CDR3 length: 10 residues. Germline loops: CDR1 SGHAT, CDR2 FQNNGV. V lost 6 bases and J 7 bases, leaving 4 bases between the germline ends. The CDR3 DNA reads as TGTGCCAGCAGTTATAATGAGCAGTTCTTC. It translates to CASSYNEQFF.

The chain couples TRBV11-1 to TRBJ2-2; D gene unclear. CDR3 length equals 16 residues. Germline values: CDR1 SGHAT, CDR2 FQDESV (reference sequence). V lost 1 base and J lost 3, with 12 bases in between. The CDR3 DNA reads TGTGCCAGCAGCTTAGAACCGGGTAGCTACACCGGGGAGCTGTTTTTT. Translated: CASSLEPGSYTGELFF.

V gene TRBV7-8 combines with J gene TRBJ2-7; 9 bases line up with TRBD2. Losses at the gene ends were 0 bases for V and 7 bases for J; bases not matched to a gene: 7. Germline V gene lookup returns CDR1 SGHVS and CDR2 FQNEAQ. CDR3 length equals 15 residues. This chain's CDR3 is CASSLALSGSLEQYF. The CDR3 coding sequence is TGTGCCAGCAGCTTAGCTCTTAGCGGGAGTCTAGAGCAGTACTTC.

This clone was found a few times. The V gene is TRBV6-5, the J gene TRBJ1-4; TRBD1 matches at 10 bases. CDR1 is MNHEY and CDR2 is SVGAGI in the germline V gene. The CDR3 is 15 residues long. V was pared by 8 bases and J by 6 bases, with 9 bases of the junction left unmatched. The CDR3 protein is CASGPGGQGDEKLFF. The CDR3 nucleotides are TGTGCCAGCGGACCCGGAGGACAGGGGGATGAAAAACTGTTTTTT.

The CDR3 loop reads CATSGQTDLIGGSNQPQHF. The CDR3 coding sequence is TGTGCCACCAGCGGGCAGACAGACCTCATTGGGGGGAGCAATCAGCCCCAGCATTTT. This chain joins TRBV15 and TRBJ1-5; TRBD1 might be the D (5 bases). CDR3 length: 19 amino acids. V was shortened by 5 bases and J by 1 base, with 24 bases between the two germline ends. CDR1 and CDR2 from the germline V gene are LNHNV and YYDKDF (reference sequence).

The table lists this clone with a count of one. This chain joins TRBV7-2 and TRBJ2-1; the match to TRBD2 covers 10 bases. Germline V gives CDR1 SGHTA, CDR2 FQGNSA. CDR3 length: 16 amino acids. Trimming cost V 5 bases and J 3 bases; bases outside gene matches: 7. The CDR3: CASSPSGSGFYNEQFF. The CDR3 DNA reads TGTGCCAGCAGCCCTAGCGGGAGTGGCTTCTACAATGAGCAGTTCTTC. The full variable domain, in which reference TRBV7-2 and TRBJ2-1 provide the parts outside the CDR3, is GAGVSQSPSNKVTEKGKDVELRCDPISGHTALYWYRQSLGQGLEFLIYFQGNSAPDKSGLPSDRFSAERTGGSVSTLTIQRTQQEDSAVYLCASSPSGSGFYNEQFFGPGTRLTVL.

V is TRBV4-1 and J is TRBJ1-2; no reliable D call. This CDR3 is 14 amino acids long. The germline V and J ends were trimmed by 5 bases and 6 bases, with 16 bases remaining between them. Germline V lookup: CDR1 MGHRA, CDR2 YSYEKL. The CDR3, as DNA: TGCGCCAGCAGCAATGTCAGCCCGAGGGATGGCTACACCTTC. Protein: CASSNVSPRDGYTF.

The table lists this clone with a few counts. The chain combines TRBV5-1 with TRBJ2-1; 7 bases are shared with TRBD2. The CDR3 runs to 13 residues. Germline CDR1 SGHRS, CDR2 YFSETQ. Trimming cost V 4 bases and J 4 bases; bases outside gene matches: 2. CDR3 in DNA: TGCGCCAGCAGCCCGGGGGGATACAATGAGCAGTTCTTC. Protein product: CASSPGGYNEQFF.

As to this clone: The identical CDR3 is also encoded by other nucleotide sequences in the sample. As DNA, the CDR3 is TGTGCCAGCAGCGCCGACAGGGGGCGATTCTCTGGGGCCAACGTCCTGACTTTC. Its translation is CASSADRGRFSGANVLTF. V is TRBV7-3 and J is TRBJ2-6, with TRBD1 matching over 10 bases. V lost 5 bases and J lost 0; bases outside the gene matches: 7. The CDR3 runs to 18 residues. CDR1 is SGHTA and CDR2 is FQGTGA in the germline V gene.

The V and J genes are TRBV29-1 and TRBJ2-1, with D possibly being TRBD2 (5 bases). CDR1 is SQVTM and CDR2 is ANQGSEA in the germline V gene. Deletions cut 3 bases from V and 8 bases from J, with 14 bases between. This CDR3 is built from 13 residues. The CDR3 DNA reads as TGCAGCGTTGAGAGTAGGACGAGGGATGAGCAGTTCTTC. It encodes CSVESRTRDEQFF.

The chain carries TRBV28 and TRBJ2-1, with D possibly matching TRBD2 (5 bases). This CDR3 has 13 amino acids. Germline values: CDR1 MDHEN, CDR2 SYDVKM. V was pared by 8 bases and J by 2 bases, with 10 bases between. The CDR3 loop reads CASRWRAYNEQFF. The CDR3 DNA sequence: TGTGCCAGCCGCTGGCGGGCCTACAATGAGCAGTTCTTC.

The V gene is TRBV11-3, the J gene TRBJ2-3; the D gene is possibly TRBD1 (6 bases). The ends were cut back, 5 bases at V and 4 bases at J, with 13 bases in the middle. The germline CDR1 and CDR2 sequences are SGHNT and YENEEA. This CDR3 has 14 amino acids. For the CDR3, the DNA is TGTGCCAGCAGCACCTACCCAGGGGCAGATACGCAGTATTTT. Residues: CASSTYPGADTQYF.

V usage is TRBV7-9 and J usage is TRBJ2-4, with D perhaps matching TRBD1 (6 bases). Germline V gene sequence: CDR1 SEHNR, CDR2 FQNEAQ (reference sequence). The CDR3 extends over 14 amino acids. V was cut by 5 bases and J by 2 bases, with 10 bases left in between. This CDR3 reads CASSQQGPKNIQYF. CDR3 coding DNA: TGTGCCAGCAGCCAACAGGGTCCCAAAAACATTCAGTACTTC.

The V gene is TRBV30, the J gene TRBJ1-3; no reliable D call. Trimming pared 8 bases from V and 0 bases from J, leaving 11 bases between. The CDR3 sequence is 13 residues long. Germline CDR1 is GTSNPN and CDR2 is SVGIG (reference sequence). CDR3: CARSPDSGNTIYF. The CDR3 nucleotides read TGTGCCAGATCGCCAGACTCTGGAAACACCATATATTTT.

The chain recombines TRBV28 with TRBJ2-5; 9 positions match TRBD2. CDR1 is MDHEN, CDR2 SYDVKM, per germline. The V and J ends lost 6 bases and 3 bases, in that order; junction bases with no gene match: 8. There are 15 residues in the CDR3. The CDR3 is CASSLRSSGEETQYF. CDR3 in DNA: TGTGCCAGCAGCCTCAGGTCTAGCGGGGAAGAGACCCAGTACTTC.

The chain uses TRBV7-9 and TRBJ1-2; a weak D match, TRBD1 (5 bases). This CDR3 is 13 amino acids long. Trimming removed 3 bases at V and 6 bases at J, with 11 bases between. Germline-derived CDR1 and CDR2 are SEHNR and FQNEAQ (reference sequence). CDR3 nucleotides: TGTGCCAGCAGCTTTGATGGGGCGCATGGCTACACCTTC. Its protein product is CASSFDGAHGYTF.

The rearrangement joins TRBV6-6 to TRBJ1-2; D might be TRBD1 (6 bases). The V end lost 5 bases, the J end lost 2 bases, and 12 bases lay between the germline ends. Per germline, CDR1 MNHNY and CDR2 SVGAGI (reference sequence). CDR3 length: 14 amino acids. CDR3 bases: TGTGCCAGCAGTACTGGACAGCGCAACTATGGCTACACCTTC. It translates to CASSTGQRNYGYTF.

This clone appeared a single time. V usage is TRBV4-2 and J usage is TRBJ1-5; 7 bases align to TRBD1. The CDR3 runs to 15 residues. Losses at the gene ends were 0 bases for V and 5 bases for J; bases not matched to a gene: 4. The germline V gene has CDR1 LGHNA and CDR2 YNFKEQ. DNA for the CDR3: TGTGCCAGCAGCCAAGATCAAGGACAGGATCAGCCCCAGCATTTT. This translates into CASSQDQGQDQPQHF.

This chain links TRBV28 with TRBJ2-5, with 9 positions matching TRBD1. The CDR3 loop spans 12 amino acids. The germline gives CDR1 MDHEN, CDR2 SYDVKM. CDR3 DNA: TGTGCTTCACGGACAGGGGTAGAGACCCAGTACTTC. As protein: CASRTGVETQYF.

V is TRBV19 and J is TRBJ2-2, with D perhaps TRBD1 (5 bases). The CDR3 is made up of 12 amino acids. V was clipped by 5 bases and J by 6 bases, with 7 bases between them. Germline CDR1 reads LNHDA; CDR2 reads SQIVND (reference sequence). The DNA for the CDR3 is TGTGCCAGTAGTTCAGGGTCCGGGGAGCTGTTTTTT. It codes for CASSSGSGELFF.

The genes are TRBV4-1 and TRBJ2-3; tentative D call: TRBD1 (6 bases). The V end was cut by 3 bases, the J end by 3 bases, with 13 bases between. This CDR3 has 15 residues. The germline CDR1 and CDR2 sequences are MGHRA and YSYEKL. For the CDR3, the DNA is TGCGCCAGCAGCCACCCGGGACAAACAACAGATACGCAGTATTTT. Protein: CASSHPGQTTDTQYF.

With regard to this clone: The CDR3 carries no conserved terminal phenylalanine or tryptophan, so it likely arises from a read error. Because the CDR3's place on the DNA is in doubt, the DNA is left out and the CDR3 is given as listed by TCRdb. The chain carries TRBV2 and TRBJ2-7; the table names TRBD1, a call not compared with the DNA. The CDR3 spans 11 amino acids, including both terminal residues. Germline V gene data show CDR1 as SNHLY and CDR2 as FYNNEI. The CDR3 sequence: CASSGSLGHSG.

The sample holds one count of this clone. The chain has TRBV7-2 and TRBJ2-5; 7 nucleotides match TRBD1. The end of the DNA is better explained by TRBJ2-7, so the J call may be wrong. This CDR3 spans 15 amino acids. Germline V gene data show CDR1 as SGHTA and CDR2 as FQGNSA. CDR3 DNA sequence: TGTGCCAGCAGCCGAGGCCAGGGGGTGCTTGACGAGCAGTACTTC. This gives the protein CASSRGQGVLDEQYF.

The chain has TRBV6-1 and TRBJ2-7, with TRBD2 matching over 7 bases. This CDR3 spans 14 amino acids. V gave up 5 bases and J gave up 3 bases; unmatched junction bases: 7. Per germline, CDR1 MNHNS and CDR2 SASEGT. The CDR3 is CASSPPGGGYEQYF. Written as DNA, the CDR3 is TGTGCCAGCAGTCCTCCGGGGGGTGGCTACGAGCAGTACTTC.

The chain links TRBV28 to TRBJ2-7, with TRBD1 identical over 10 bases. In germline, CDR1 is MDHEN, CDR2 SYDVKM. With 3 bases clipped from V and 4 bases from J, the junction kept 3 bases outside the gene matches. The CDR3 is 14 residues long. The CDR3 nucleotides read TGTGCCAGCAGTTTGACAGGGGGCAGGTACGAGCAGTACTTC. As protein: CASSLTGGRYEQYF.

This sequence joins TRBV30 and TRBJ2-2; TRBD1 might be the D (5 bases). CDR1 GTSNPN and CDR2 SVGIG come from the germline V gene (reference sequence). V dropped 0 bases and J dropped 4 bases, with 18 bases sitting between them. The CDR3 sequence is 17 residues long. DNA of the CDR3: TGTGCCTGGAGTGTAGCCCGTCACAGGTTAAGCACCGGGGAGCTGTTTTTT. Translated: CAWSVARHRLSTGELFF.

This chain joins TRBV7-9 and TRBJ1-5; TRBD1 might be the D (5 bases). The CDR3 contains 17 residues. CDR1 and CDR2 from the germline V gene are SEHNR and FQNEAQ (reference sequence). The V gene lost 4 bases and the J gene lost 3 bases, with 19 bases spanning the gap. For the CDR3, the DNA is TGTGCCAGCAGCTCGGATCAGGGTTTAAGGGCCAATCAGCCCCAGCATTTT. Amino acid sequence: CASSSDQGLRANQPQHF.